Below, 21 T cell receptor beta chains from the same sample are listed, as sequenced in a study of blood T cell repertoires in COVID-19. Repertoires were generated with immunoSEQ multiplex PCR, while TCRdb's copy carries only in-frame clones and drops some. The profile covers 55,000 to 65,000 clones, with approximately 82% appearing a single time and 3.5% taken by the ten largest. Input material: peripheral blood. The receptors here all came from a man between 60 and 70 years old with acute or convalescent COVID-19.

This clone appeared a few times. The CDR3 bases are TGTGCCAGCAGCCGGACCACAGGGGCAGAGACCCAGTACTTC. The encoded protein is CASSRTTGAETQYF. This chain connects TRBV5-4 to TRBJ2-5, with TRBD1 matching 7 bases. V lost 4 bases and J lost 4; bases outside the gene matches: 7. The germline gives CDR1 SGHNT, CDR2 YYREEE (reference sequence). The length of the CDR3 is 14 residues.

The rearrangement joins TRBV5-5 to TRBJ1-2; 10 nucleotides agree with TRBD1. With 0 bases clipped from V and 2 bases from J, the junction kept 4 bases outside the gene matches. This CDR3 spans 16 amino acids. CDR1 is SGHKS and CDR2 is YYEKEE in the germline V gene (reference sequence). CDR3 sequence: CASSLGWTGGNYGYTF. The CDR3, as DNA: TGTGCCAGCAGCTTGGGTTGGACAGGGGGGAACTATGGCTACACCTTC.

The chain joins TRBV5-6 to TRBJ2-1, with 7 bases fitting TRBD1. V lost 4 bases to trimming and J lost 0 bases; unmatched junction nucleotides: 7. The CDR3 spans 16 residues. Germline V gene sequence: CDR1 SGHDT, CDR2 YYEEEE. CDR3 sequence reads: CASSRTPGGSYNEQFF. Written as DNA, the CDR3 is TGTGCCAGCAGCCGAACCCCAGGGGGCTCCTACAATGAGCAGTTCTTC.

The chain uses TRBV7-3 and TRBJ1-2; 9 bases are shared with TRBD1. Germline loops: CDR1 SGHTA, CDR2 FQGTGA. The CDR3 is 15 amino acids. V shed 7 bases and J 3 bases; nucleotides not matched to a gene: 9. CDR3 DNA: TGTGCCAGCACAATACAGGGGGCGCAGGACTATGGCTACACCTTC. Translation gives CASTIQGAQDYGYTF.

This chain joins TRBV2 and TRBJ1-1; D is unresolved. The CDR3 sequence is 13 residues long. Germline V CDR1 and CDR2: SNHLY, FYNNEI. With 1 base removed from V and 5 bases from J, the gap between germline ends came to 8 bases. The CDR3 sequence is CASSEETRTEAFF. The CDR3 coding sequence is TGTGCCAGCAGTGAAGAAACGAGGACTGAAGCTTTCTTT.

The chain has TRBV4-2 and TRBJ1-2, with a possible D match to TRBD1 (6 bases). Trimming cost V 0 bases and J 7 bases, with 15 bases left between them. The length of the CDR3 is 15 residues. CDR1 and CDR2 from the germline V gene are LGHNA and YNFKEQ. Here the CDR3 reads CASSQEKQGIGGYTF. In DNA form, the CDR3 reads TGTGCCAGCAGCCAAGAAAAACAGGGAATTGGTGGCTACACCTTC.

The CDR3 loop is CASSLWAGGGSTEAFF. Here the CDR3 DNA reads TGTGCCAGCAGTTTATGGGCAGGGGGTGGGAGCACTGAAGCTTTCTTT. The V gene is TRBV27, the J gene TRBJ1-1; 7 bases map to TRBD1. V shed 1 base, J shed 4 bases, and the junction held 9 bases outside the gene matches. This CDR3 spans 16 amino acids. Germline CDR1 reads MNHEY; CDR2 reads SMNVEV (reference sequence).

The chain has TRBV4-1 and TRBJ2-1; D call uncertain. Between the trimmed V and J ends, which lost 0 bases and 9 bases, there was a span of 9 bases. The CDR3 extends over 13 amino acids. Germline V lookup: CDR1 MGHRA, CDR2 YSYEKL. CDR3 region: CASSQDTLSEQFF. As DNA, the CDR3 is TGCGCCAGCAGCCAAGATACGCTGAGTGAGCAGTTCTTC.

The CDR3, as DNA: TGCAGTGCCAGGAACACTGAAGCTTTCTTT. Protein sequence: CSARNTEAFF. V is TRBV20-1 and J is TRBJ1-1; D remains unclear. CDR1 DFQATT and CDR2 SNEGSKA come from the germline V gene (reference sequence). V was shortened by 6 bases and J by 1 base, with 3 bases between the two germline ends. CDR3 size: 10 residues.

The rearrangement joins TRBV5-1 to TRBJ2-7, with a possible D match to TRBD1 (6 bases). With 1 base removed from V and 1 base from J, the gap between germline ends came to 12 bases. CDR3 length: 15 amino acids. Germline assignment: CDR1 SGHRS and CDR2 YFSETQ. CDR3 in amino acids: CASSLNTGSSYEQYF. CDR3 coding DNA: TGCGCCAGCAGCTTGAATACAGGGAGTTCCTACGAGCAGTACTTC.

V gene TRBV14 combines with J gene TRBJ1-4; 9 bases fit TRBD1. The germline gives CDR1 SGHDN, CDR2 FVKESK. After removal of 1 base from V and 6 bases from J, the junction contained 6 bases not matched to a gene. CDR3 length: 16 residues. CDR3 coding DNA: TGTGCCAGCAGCCAAGCATACAGGGGGCTCTATGAAAAACTGTTTTTT. Its translation is CASSQAYRGLYEKLFF.

The chain is built from TRBV2 and TRBJ2-2; 8 bases are shared with TRBD2. The CDR3 spans 16 residues. V dropped 6 bases and J dropped 0; count of bases not matched to a gene: 6. The germline CDR1 and CDR2 sequences are SNHLY and FYNNEI. This chain's CDR3 is CASSLSGVANTGELFF. CDR3 DNA sequence: TGTGCCAGCAGCCTTAGCGGGGTGGCGAACACCGGGGAGCTGTTTTTT.

This rearrangement joins TRBV7-3 to TRBJ1-2, with D possibly matching TRBD1 (6 bases). The germline gives CDR1 SGHTA, CDR2 FQGTGA. The CDR3 is made up of 13 amino acids. The V and J ends lost 5 bases and 8 bases respectively, with 15 bases between them. The CDR3 protein is CASSINRDEGYTF. CDR3 in DNA: TGTGCCAGCAGCATCAACAGGGATGAGGGCTACACCTTC.

This clone was observed a handful of times. The V call is TRBV5-1, the J call TRBJ2-2, with D perhaps matching TRBD1 (6 bases). Germline lookup yields CDR1 SGHRS and CDR2 YFSETQ. V dropped 5 bases and J dropped 3 bases, with 11 bases sitting between them. The CDR3 length is 14 residues. DNA of the CDR3: TGCGCCAGCAGGGTTTCAGGGGACACCGGGGAGCTGTTTTTT. Translating gives CASRVSGDTGELFF.

The chain has TRBV5-1 and TRBJ1-1; D remains unclear. This CDR3 spans 13 amino acids. Germline V gene sequence: CDR1 SGHRS, CDR2 YFSETQ. V lost 2 bases, J lost 5 bases, and 10 bases lay in between. The CDR3 loop is CASSLGGRTEAFF. DNA for the CDR3: TGCGCCAGCAGCTTAGGAGGGAGGACTGAAGCTTTCTTT.

The table lists this clone with many counts. The CDR3 loop reads CASSRRGTDNEQFF. The CDR3 DNA is TGCGCCAGCAGCCGTCGCGGGACCGACAATGAGCAGTTCTTC. This rearrangement joins TRBV5-1 to TRBJ2-1; D may be TRBD2 (6 bases). The CDR3 runs to 14 residues. CDR1 and CDR2 from the germline V gene are SGHRS and YFSETQ. V lost 4 bases, J lost 5 bases, and 13 bases lay in between.

The chain is built from TRBV7-2 and TRBJ2-5; unclear D gene. V lost 1 base and J 0 bases, leaving 6 bases between the germline ends. The CDR3 sequence is 14 residues long. CDR1 is SGHTA and CDR2 is FQGNSA in the germline V gene. The CDR3 sequence is CASSLGVYQETQYF. DNA for the CDR3: TGTGCCAGCAGCTTAGGCGTGTACCAAGAGACCCAGTACTTC.

The chain carries TRBV5-1 and TRBJ1-2; D is uncertain. V was trimmed by 4 bases and J by 4 bases, leaving 17 bases between them. Germline CDR1 and CDR2: SGHRS and YFSETQ. This CDR3 is 15 amino acids long. CDR3 sequence: CASSVTGLTSYGYTF. The CDR3 DNA is TGCGCCAGCAGCGTAACCGGGTTGACTTCCTATGGCTACACCTTC.

This clone was seen a single time. The genes are TRBV5-1 and TRBJ1-3; D is unclear. Trimming cost V 0 bases and J 7 bases, with 11 bases left between them. The germline gives CDR1 SGHRS, CDR2 YFSETQ. This CDR3 contains 14 residues. The CDR3 loop is CASSLGLAENTIYF. DNA for the CDR3: TGCGCCAGCAGCTTGGGGTTAGCAGAGAACACCATATATTTT.

V and J are TRBV28 and TRBJ2-7; TRBD1 agrees at 9 bases. CDR1 MDHEN and CDR2 SYDVKM come from the germline V gene. The CDR3 has 16 amino acids. The junction had 6 bases not matched to a gene; V was cut back by 3 bases and J by 0 bases. The CDR3 loop is CASSFSRQGGSYEQYF. The CDR3 DNA reads as TGTGCCAGCAGTTTTTCAAGACAGGGGGGCTCCTACGAGCAGTACTTC.

The rearrangement joins TRBV5-1 to TRBJ2-3, with D maybe TRBD1 (6 bases). V dropped 6 bases and J dropped 0 bases, with 17 bases sitting between them. Germline V CDR1 and CDR2: SGHRS, YFSETQ. This CDR3 is 16 amino acids long. DNA for the CDR3: TGCGCCAGCAAACTGGACAGTGGAGCTAGCACAGATACGCAGTATTTT. It codes for CASKLDSGASTDTQYF.